These T cell receptor beta chains were read from a single sample in a study of blood T cells in healthy people across ages. Using its own MiXCR run on the 5' RACE reads, TCRdb lists one record per CDR3 protein. The sample lists about 680,000 distinct CDR3 sequences, 49% occurring once. Sequenced sample: blood. These receptors originate from an older woman in good health. Both conserved end residues are part of each CDR3. A D gene is named only where the DNA matches it firmly. Size values are once, few and many counts, or a class for expanded clones, and some rows have none.

abundance,j_gene,d_gene,v_gene,CDR3aa,CDR3nt
-,TRBJ2-5,-,TRBV29-1,CSLQEGQETQYF,TGCAGCCTCCAAGAGGGACAAGAGACCCAGTACTTC
-,TRBJ2-5,TRBD1,TRBV3-1,CASSQGGAGGPSTQYF,TGTGCCAGCAGCCAAGGTGGGGCAGGGGGCCCCTCGACCCAGTACTTC
few,TRBJ2-7,-,TRBV12-3/TRBV12-4,CASSPRTEYEQYF,TGTGCCAGCAGCCCTCGGACAGAATACGAGCAGTACTTC
-,TRBJ2-1,TRBD1,TRBV4-1,CASSLTGGLDEQFF,TGCGCCAGCAGCCTAACAGGGGGGCTCGATGAGCAGTTCTTC
few,TRBJ2-3,-,TRBV4-2,CASSRVGLSGYSTDTQYF,TGTGCCAGCAGCCGAGTAGGACTATCGGGCTATAGCACAGATACGCAGTATTTT
-,TRBJ2-7,-,TRBV7-2,CATRRIGDGAYEQYF,TGTGCCACACGGAGGATAGGGGACGGAGCCTACGAGCAGTACTTC
-,TRBJ2-1,TRBD1,TRBV25-1,CASSESGTGLYNEQFF,TGTGCCAGCAGTGAATCGGGGACAGGGTTATACAATGAGCAGTTCTTC
many,TRBJ2-1,-,TRBV24-1,CAGIRTPSNEQFF,TGTGCCGGGATTCGGACCCCCTCCAATGAGCAGTTCTTC
-,TRBJ2-7,TRBD1,TRBV20-1,CSAPGQGDYEQYF,TGCAGTGCTCCAGGACAGGGAGACTACGAGCAGTACTTC
-,TRBJ1-4,-,TRBV2,CASSVRATNEKLFF,TGTGCCAGCAGTGTCAGAGCAACTAATGAAAAACTGTTTTTT
-,TRBJ2-3,-,TRBV12-3/TRBV12-4,CASSLIASTDTQYF,TGTGCCAGCAGTTTAATAGCTAGCACAGATACGCAGTATTTT
few,TRBJ2-5,TRBD1,TRBV20-1,CSAPRTGGSGEQYF,TGCAGTGCTCCCCGGACAGGGGGCTCCGGGGAGCAGTACTTC